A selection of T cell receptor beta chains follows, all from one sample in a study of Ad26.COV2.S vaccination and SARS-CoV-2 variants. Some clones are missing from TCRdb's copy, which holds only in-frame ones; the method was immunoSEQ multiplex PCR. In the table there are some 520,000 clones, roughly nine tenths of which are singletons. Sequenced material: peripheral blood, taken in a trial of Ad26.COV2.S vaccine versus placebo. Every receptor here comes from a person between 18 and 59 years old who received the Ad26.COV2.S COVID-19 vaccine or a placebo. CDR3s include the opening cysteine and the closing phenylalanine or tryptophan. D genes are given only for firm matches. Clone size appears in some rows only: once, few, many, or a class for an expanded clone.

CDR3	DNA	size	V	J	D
CAISGSGSGANVLTF	TGTGCCATCAGTGGTTCGGGCTCTGGGGCCAACGTCCTGACTTTC	once	TRBV10-3	TRBJ2-6	-
CASSAPSGPKNGYTF	TGTGCCAGCAGTGCACCCTCCGGGCCGAAGAATGGCTACACCTTC	-	TRBV28	TRBJ1-2	-
CASRPSGSRSTGELFF	TGTGCCAGCAGGCCAAGCGGGAGCCGTAGCACCGGGGAGCTGTTTTTT	-	TRBV28	TRBJ2-2	TRBD2
CASSLSVNTEAFF	TGTGCCAGCAGCTTATCTGTGAACACTGAAGCTTTCTTT	-	TRBV7-2	TRBJ1-1	-
CASSYSKLANGNEQFF	TGTGCCAGCAGTTACTCGAAACTAGCGAACGGGAATGAGCAGTTCTTC	-	TRBV6-5	TRBJ2-1	TRBD2
CASSQTSGIYEQYF	TGTGCCAGCAGCCAGACTAGCGGGATCTACGAGCAGTACTTC	-	TRBV3-1/TRBV3-2	TRBJ2-7	TRBD2
CASRRQIDSGNTIYF	TGCGCCAGCAGGAGACAGATCGACTCTGGAAACACCATATATTTT	-	TRBV5-1	TRBJ1-3	-
CASSSRRQPAPYGYTF	TGTGCCAGCAGTTCCAGACGACAGCCTGCCCCTTATGGCTACACCTTC	-	TRBV27	TRBJ1-2	-
CASSRTGLAGARGETQYF	TGTGCCAGCAGCCGGACGGGACTAGCGGGGGCCAGAGGGGAGACCCAGTACTTC	few	TRBV27	TRBJ2-5	TRBD2
CASSLAGDQPQHF	TGTGCCAGCAGCTTGGCCGGGGATCAGCCCCAGCATTTT	once	TRBV5-4	TRBJ1-5	-
CASSVGLAGASGELFF	TGTGCCAGCAGCGTAGGACTAGCGGGAGCTTCCGGGGAGCTGTTTTTT	-	TRBV9	TRBJ2-2	TRBD2
CALREHNTGELFF	TGTGCCCTCCGGGAGCACAACACCGGGGAGCTGTTTTTT	-	TRBV7-9	TRBJ2-2	-
CAWAYRVNEKLFF	TGTGCCTGGGCCTATCGCGTGAATGAAAAACTGTTTTTT	-	TRBV30	TRBJ1-4	-
CASSIIQGRGTEAFF	TGTGCCAGCAGTATCATACAGGGCCGGGGCACTGAAGCTTTCTTT	-	TRBV28	TRBJ1-1	-
CASSSQKPGANVLTF	TGTGCCAGCAGCTCACAGAAACCTGGGGCCAACGTCCTGACTTTC	once	TRBV5-4	TRBJ2-6	-
CASIKRDRNEKLFF	TGTGCCAGCATTAAACGGGACCGGAATGAAAAACTGTTTTTT	once	TRBV6-4	TRBJ1-4	-
CASRLLPGGRDEQFF	TGTGCCAGCAGACTACTCCCGGGCGGCCGGGACGAGCAGTTCTTC	-	TRBV27	TRBJ2-1	-
CASIGSEPNEKLFF	TGTGCCAGTATTGGGAGCGAACCTAATGAAAAACTGTTTTTT	-	TRBV19	TRBJ1-4	-
CARGLAGIYEQYF	TGTGCCAGAGGTCTAGCGGGGATCTACGAGCAGTACTTC	once	TRBV19	TRBJ2-7	TRBD2
CASTRGLAYEQYF	TGTGCCAGCACCCGAGGACTAGCCTACGAGCAGTACTTC	-	TRBV6-5	TRBJ2-7	TRBD2
CASSLGTVIGELFF	TGTGCCAGTAGTCTTGGGACAGTCATCGGGGAGCTGTTTTTT	once	TRBV19	TRBJ2-2	TRBD1
CASSIAWDNTGELFF	TGTGCCAGTAGTATAGCGTGGGATAACACCGGGGAGCTGTTTTTT	once	TRBV19	TRBJ2-2	-
CASTYGGPGGLDF	TGTGCCAGCACTTATGGAGGGCCGGGGGGCCTGGACTTC	-	TRBV28	TRBJ2-5	-
CSVEGPRQGYEQYF	TGCAGCGTTGAAGGGCCTAGACAGGGATACGAGCAGTACTTC	-	TRBV29-1	TRBJ2-7	TRBD1
CASGWRAALQPQHF	TGTGCCAGCGGTTGGCGGGCGGCTCTGCAGCCCCAGCATTTT	-	TRBV28	TRBJ1-5	-
CASSMWGSVVRAFF	TGTGCCAGTAGTATGTGGGGCAGCGTCGTTCGGGCTTTCTTT	-	TRBV19	TRBJ1-1	-
CATTGAGNYGYTF	TGTGCCACTACGGGGGCAGGGAACTATGGCTACACCTTC	few	TRBV19	TRBJ1-2	-